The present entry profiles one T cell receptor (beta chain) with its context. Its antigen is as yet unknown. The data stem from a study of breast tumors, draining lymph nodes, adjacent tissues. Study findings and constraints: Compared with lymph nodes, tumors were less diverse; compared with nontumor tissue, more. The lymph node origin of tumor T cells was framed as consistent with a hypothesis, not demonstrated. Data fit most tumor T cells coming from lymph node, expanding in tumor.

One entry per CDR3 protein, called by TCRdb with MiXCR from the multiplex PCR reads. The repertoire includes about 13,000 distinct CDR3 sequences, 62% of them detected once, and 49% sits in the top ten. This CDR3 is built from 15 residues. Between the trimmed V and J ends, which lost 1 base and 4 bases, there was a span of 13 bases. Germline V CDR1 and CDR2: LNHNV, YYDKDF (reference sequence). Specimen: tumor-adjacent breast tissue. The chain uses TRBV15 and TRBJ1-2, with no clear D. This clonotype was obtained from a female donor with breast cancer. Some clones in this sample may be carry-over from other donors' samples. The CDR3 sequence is CATSRASGWGYGYTF. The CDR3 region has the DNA TGTGCCACCAGCAGAGCTAGCGGGTGGGGCTATGGCTACACCTTC.